A single TCR beta chain is shown here with its context. Its antigen is not identified. With 3 bases removed from V and 0 bases from J, the gap between germline ends came to 15 bases. Germline values: CDR1 SGHTA, CDR2 FQGNSA. The CDR3 spans 17 residues. The data derive from a study of cytomegalovirus exposure and HLA in healthy donors. PCR involved 60 Vbeta and 13 Jbeta primers. Data came from immunoSEQ multiplex PCR; TCRdb stores just in-frame clones and leaves some out. The table lists tens of thousands of clones, 75% to 85% of them singletons, with 4.3% in the top ten. The study's findings and limits: In the analysis, some V segments, TRBV6-2 and TRBV6-3 included, were excluded as indistinguishable.

The TCR was taken from a man aged 30-40 years in good health and CMV-seronegative. The chain links TRBV7-2 to TRBJ1-5; D unclear. Sequencing was performed on PBMCs. CDR3 region: CASSLGNSINSNQPQHF. The CDR3 DNA reads as TGTGCCAGCAGCTTGGGCAACAGTATCAATAGCAATCAGCCCCAGCATTTT. The whole variable domain, remainder taken from reference TRBV7-2 and TRBJ1-5, is GAGVSQSPSNKVTEKGKDVELRCDPISGHTALYWYRQSLGQGLEFLIYFQGNSAPDKSGLPSDRFSAERTGGSVSTLTIQRTQQEDSAVYLCASSLGNSINSNQPQHFGDGTRLSIL.